A single sample gave rise to the 23 T cell receptor beta chains below, sequenced in a study of low-dose radiotherapy and immunotherapy resistance in tumors. Gene-specific TRAV and TRBV primers were used for first-strand cDNA, covering alpha and beta chains. Amplification of TCRs used a constant-region primer and V-primer adapter for about 19 PCR cycles. TCRdb reprocessed the reads via MiXCR and lists one record per CDR3 protein. Here the sample spans around 84,000 distinct CDR3 sequences, 15% to 20% being singletons. The time point denotes: after trial treatment. Specified treatment: LDRT plus nivolumab, ipilimumab, low-dose cyclophosphamide and aspirin (RACIN trial). The sequenced sample was PBMCs, obtained after low-dose radiotherapy plus immunotherapy. The origin of the receptors is a male donor with prostate cancer.

On this clonotype: A far larger clone differs by one base, so this is likely a read error. The chain links TRBV5-3 to TRBJ2-3, with 11 bases that match TRBD2. TRBV5-3 is an ORF, with its function uncertain. CDR3 length: 17 residues. The CDR3: CSSSSIAGGPSGDTQYF. CDR3 bases: TGTTCCAGCAGCTCAATAGCGGGAGGGCCCTCAGGAGATACGCAGTATTTT.

This clonotype was seen a few times. The V call is TRBV7-2, the J call TRBJ2-1; D may be TRBD1 (6 bases). The CDR3 runs 12 residues. Germline assignment: CDR1 SGHTA and CDR2 FQGNSA. V was clipped by 3 bases and J by 10 bases, with 10 bases between them. The CDR3 DNA is TGTGCCAGCAGCTTGCCCAGGGGCGAGCAGTTCTTC. It translates to CASSLPRGEQFF.

This clonotype was picked up many times. The V gene is TRBV7-9, the J gene TRBJ1-6, with no clear D. V was trimmed by 1 base and J by 11 bases, leaving 6 bases between them. The CDR3 is made up of 12 amino acids. Germline V gives CDR1 SEHNR, CDR2 FQNEAQ (reference sequence). The CDR3 DNA reads TGTGCCAGCAGCTTAGAGGGAGCACCCCTCCACTTT. It specifies CASSLEGAPLHF.

This sequence joins TRBV29-1 and TRBJ2-7; TRBD2 aligns across 11 bases. This CDR3 has 15 residues. Per the germline V gene, CDR1 is SQVTM and CDR2 is ANQGSEA. Unmatched junction bases numbered 11, after V lost 3 bases and J lost 7 bases. For the CDR3, the DNA is TGCAGCGTTGAGTTTGTAGCGGGAGGGCCCGAAGAGCAGTACTTC. Protein product: CSVEFVAGGPEEQYF.

In this sample, this clonotype turned up many times. The chain has TRBV14 and TRBJ2-5; TRBD1 aligns across 7 bases. The CDR3 is 15 residues long. Losses at the gene ends were 1 base for V and 2 bases for J; bases not matched to a gene: 4. Germline assignment: CDR1 SGHDN and CDR2 FVKESK. This CDR3 reads CASSQGTGPQETQYF. The CDR3 coding sequence is TGTGCCAGCAGCCAAGGGACAGGCCCTCAAGAGACCCAGTACTTC.

This clonotype was counted ten times or more. The chain employs TRBV2 and TRBJ2-5; D gene unclear. The CDR3 runs to 13 residues. Germline loops: CDR1 SNHLY, CDR2 FYNNEI. Trimming took 7 bases from V and 2 from J, leaving 11 bases between them. In nucleotides, the CDR3 is TGTGCCAGCACGTTGACAAGACAAGAGACCCAGTACTTC. Translation gives CASTLTRQETQYF.

This clonotype was recorded many times. This chain links TRBV11-2 with TRBJ1-4, with a possible D match to TRBD1 (5 bases). Deletions cut 1 base from V and 0 bases from J, with 9 bases between. Germline lookup yields CDR1 SGHAT and CDR2 FQNNGV. This CDR3 region has 16 residues. The CDR3 reads CASSLGGPTTNEKLFF. CDR3 DNA: TGTGCCAGCAGCTTAGGGGGACCGACAACTAATGAAAAACTGTTTTTT.

This rearrangement joins TRBV7-2 to TRBJ2-7; TRBD1 matches at 9 bases. The CDR3 is made up of 14 amino acids. The germline V gene has CDR1 SGHTA and CDR2 FQGNSA. The ends lost 5 bases at V and 1 base at J; junction bases unmatched: 3. CDR3 sequence reads: CASSPDRGSYEQYF. The CDR3 region has the DNA TGTGCCAGCAGCCCGGACAGGGGATCCTACGAGCAGTACTTC. The complete variable domain, with remaining parts taken from reference TRBV7-2 and TRBJ2-7, reads GAGVSQSPSNKVTEKGKDVELRCDPISGHTALYWYRQSLGQGLEFLIYFQGNSAPDKSGLPSDRFSAERTGGSVSTLTIQRTQQEDSAVYLCASSPDRGSYEQYFGPGTRLTVT.

This clonotype has at least ten counts. The V gene is TRBV4-2, the J gene TRBJ2-1, with TRBD2 matching 9 bases. The length of the CDR3 is 17 residues. Germline CDR1 reads LGHNA; CDR2 reads YNFKEQ. The junction had 12 bases not matched to a gene; V was cut back by 0 bases and J by 9 bases. The CDR3 DNA is TGTGCCAGCAGCCAAGATGTGTCCAGCGGGAGGTTAGCTGAGCAGTTCTTC. Encoded protein: CASSQDVSSGRLAEQFF.

This clonotype came up many times. This chain links TRBV6-6 with TRBJ2-1; TRBD2 matches 10 bases. Germline V gene data show CDR1 as MNHNY and CDR2 as SVGAGI (reference sequence). The CDR3 length is 15 residues. Trimming at V came to 10 bases and at J to 7 bases, leaving 13 bases not matched to a gene. The chain's CDR3 is CATKSSGGGQNEQFF. CDR3 in DNA: TGTGCCACTAAGAGCAGCGGGGGGGGCCAAAATGAGCAGTTCTTC.

At least ten counts were recorded for this clonotype. The J gene is TRBJ2-1, the V gene TRBV14; 10 bases fit TRBD2. Germline lookup yields CDR1 SGHDN and CDR2 FVKESK. The CDR3 is 15 residues long. V gave up 5 bases and J gave up 2 bases; unmatched junction bases: 3. The DNA for the CDR3 is TGTGCCAGCAGCGGACTAGCGGCCACCTACAATGAGCAGTTCTTC. Translating gives CASSGLAATYNEQFF.

This clonotype was counted many times. The rearrangement links TRBV28 to TRBJ2-7, with D unclear. Trimming stripped 8 bases from V and 2 bases from J, with 4 bases between. The germline V gene encodes CDR1 MDHEN and CDR2 SYDVKM. This CDR3 has 10 amino acids. As DNA, the CDR3 is TGTGCCAGCGGGCCCTACGAGCAGTACTTC. Protein product: CASGPYEQYF.

This clonotype was counted ten times or more. The chain employs TRBV13 and TRBJ2-1, with TRBD1 as a possible D gene (6 bases). Germline CDR1 is PRHDT and CDR2 is FYEKMQ (reference sequence). The CDR3 contains 14 residues. V lost 6 bases, J lost 2 bases, and 11 bases lay in between. CDR3 protein: CASSYGTTYNEQFF. The CDR3 DNA is TGTGCCAGCAGTTACGGGACAACCTACAATGAGCAGTTCTTC. The whole variable domain, remainder taken from reference TRBV13 and TRBJ2-1, is AAGVIQSPRHLIKEKRETATLKCYPIPRHDTVYWYQQGPGQDPQFLISFYEKMQSDKGSIPDRFSAQQFSDYHSELNMSSLELGDSALYFCASSYGTTYNEQFFGPGTRLTVL.

V is TRBV28 and J is TRBJ2-3; tentatively, D is TRBD1 or TRBD2 (5 bases each). Trimming removed 6 bases from V and 4 bases from J, with 14 bases in between. The CDR3 length is 14 residues. Per germline, CDR1 MDHEN and CDR2 SYDVKM. CDR3 bases: TGTGCCAGCAGATTCCAAGGGACCGCAGATACGCAGTATTTT. Amino acid sequence: CASRFQGTADTQYF.

This clonotype occurred many times. The chain employs TRBV4-1 and TRBJ2-1; the match to TRBD2 covers 8 bases. Germline loops: CDR1 MGHRA, CDR2 YSYEKL. The CDR3 is 16 residues long. Trimming at V came to 0 bases and at J to 4 bases, leaving 5 bases not matched to a gene. CDR3 DNA: TGCGCCAGCAGCCAAGAAGTCACTAGCGGATACAATGAGCAGTTCTTC. This encodes CASSQEVTSGYNEQFF.

The sample holds many counts of this clonotype. The genes are TRBV20-1 and TRBJ2-2, with D perhaps matching TRBD2 (5 bases). This CDR3 region has 16 residues. The germline V gene has CDR1 DFQATT and CDR2 SNEGSKA (reference sequence). V lost 0 bases and J lost 4, with 15 bases in between. The CDR3 DNA sequence: TGCAGTGCTAGAGATTGGGAAAGGGAGCCCACCGGGGAGCTGTTTTTT. Translation gives CSARDWEREPTGELFF.

This clonotype has ten or more counts. The chain combines TRBV7-2 with TRBJ2-3, with a possible D match to TRBD2 (5 bases). The CDR3 spans 18 residues. Germline V gives CDR1 SGHTA, CDR2 FQGNSA. With 4 bases removed from V and 0 bases from J, the gap between germline ends came to 20 bases. For the CDR3, the DNA is TGTGCCAGCAGCTCCCCACTCGGTGGGAGTCCGAGCACAGATACGCAGTATTTT. Residues: CASSSPLGGSPSTDTQYF.

About this clonotype: A far larger clone is a single base away, which makes a read error likely. The chain joins TRBV7-2 to TRBJ2-2; D is undetermined. V lost 6 bases and J lost 5, with 16 bases in between. The CDR3 sequence is 15 residues long. Germline CDR1 and CDR2: SGHTA and FQGNSA. The CDR3 bases are TGTGCCAGCAGTGGCACCCTGACTGCGACCGGGGAGCTGTTTTTT. Amino acids: CASSGTLTATGELFF.

This clonotype has a count of ten or more. This chain links TRBV2 with TRBJ1-5; the match to TRBD1 covers 8 bases. The V segment lost 0 bases and the J segment 1 base; nucleotides outside the gene matches: 5. The germline gives CDR1 SNHLY, CDR2 FYNNEI. The CDR3 consists of 17 residues. CDR3 sequence: CASSEALGQGSNQPQHF. CDR3 coding DNA: TGTGCCAGCAGTGAAGCGCTTGGACAGGGCAGCAATCAGCCCCAGCATTTT.

In the case of this clonotype: This probably arose from a read error, given a far larger clone one base away. The chain has TRBV28 and TRBJ2-7, with 10 bases that match TRBD1. Judging by the DNA end, TRBJ2-5 fits better; the J call may be wrong. Germline CDR1 reads MDHEN; CDR2 reads SYDVKM. The CDR3 runs 15 residues. The CDR3 DNA reads as TGTGCCAGCAGGGGACAGGGGACGTTCGGAGAGACCCAGTACTTC. Amino acid sequence: CASRGQGTFGETQYF.

This clonotype was observed many times. This rearrangement joins TRBV29-1 to TRBJ2-7; no firm D call. CDR1 and CDR2 from the germline V gene are SQVTM and ANQGSEA. CDR3 size: 12 residues. Deletions cut 3 bases from V and 3 bases from J, with 9 bases between. The CDR3 protein is CSVEQTGYEQYF. Written as DNA, the CDR3 is TGCAGCGTTGAGCAGACCGGCTACGAGCAGTACTTC.

This clonotype was counted at least ten times. The rearrangement links TRBV9 to TRBJ2-1; D might be TRBD1 (5 bases). Germline values: CDR1 SGDLS, CDR2 YYNGEE. The CDR3 runs 15 residues. Trimming stripped 0 bases from V and 0 bases from J, with 7 bases between. The CDR3 here is CASSVGQSSYNEQFF. Here the CDR3 DNA reads TGTGCCAGCAGCGTAGGACAGAGCTCCTACAATGAGCAGTTCTTC. The full variable domain, with the rest looked up from reference TRBV9 and TRBJ2-1, is DSGVTQTPKHLITATGQRVTLRCSPRSGDLSVYWYQQSLDQGLQFLIQYYNGEERAKGNILERFSAQQFPDLHSELNLSSLELGDSALYFCASSVGQSSYNEQFFGPGTRLTVL.

Many counts were recorded for this clonotype. This chain joins TRBV5-1 and TRBJ2-7, with D possibly being TRBD2 (6 bases). The germline V gene has CDR1 SGHRS and CDR2 YFSETQ. V lost 2 bases and J 7 bases, leaving 16 bases between the germline ends. The CDR3 sequence is 14 residues long. The CDR3: CASSFYGSEYEQYF. The CDR3 bases are TGCGCCAGCAGCTTTTACGGGAGTGAGTATGAGCAGTACTTC. The whole variable domain, filled in from reference TRBV5-1 and TRBJ2-7, reads KAGVTQTPRYLIKTRGQQVTLSCSPISGHRSVSWYQQTPGQGLQFLFEYFSETQRNKGNFPGRFSGRQFSNSRSEMNVSTLELGDSALYLCASSFYGSEYEQYFGPGTRLTVT.